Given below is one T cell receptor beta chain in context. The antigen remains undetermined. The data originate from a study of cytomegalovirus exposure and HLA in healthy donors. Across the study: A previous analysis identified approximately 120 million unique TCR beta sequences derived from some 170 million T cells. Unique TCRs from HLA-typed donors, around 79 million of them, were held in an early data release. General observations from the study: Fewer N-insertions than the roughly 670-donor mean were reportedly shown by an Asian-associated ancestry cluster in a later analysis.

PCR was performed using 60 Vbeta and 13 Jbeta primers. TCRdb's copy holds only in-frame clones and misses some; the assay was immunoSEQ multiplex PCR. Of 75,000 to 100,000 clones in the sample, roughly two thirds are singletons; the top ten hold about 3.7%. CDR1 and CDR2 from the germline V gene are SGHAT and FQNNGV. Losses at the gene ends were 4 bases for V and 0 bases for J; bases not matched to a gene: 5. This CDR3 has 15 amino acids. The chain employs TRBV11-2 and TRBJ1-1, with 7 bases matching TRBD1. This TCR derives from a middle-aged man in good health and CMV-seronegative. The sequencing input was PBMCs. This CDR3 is CASSSRGQLNTEAFF. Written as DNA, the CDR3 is TGTGCCAGCAGCTCGAGGGGACAGTTGAACACTGAAGCTTTCTTT.